These 26 T cell receptor beta chains originate from one sample sequenced in a study of post-analysis software for immune sequencing data. Study results and caveats: Comparison of patients with controls showed a handful of TRBV segments more frequent in patients, TRBV5-6, TRBV5-1 and TRBV20-1 among them.

Their recognized antigens are unknown. Presence of unique molecular identifiers characterized the TCR beta cDNA libraries. TCRdb used MiXCR to reprocess the PCR reads, holding one entry per CDR3 protein. This sample yields roughly 200,000 distinct CDR3 sequences, of which 25% to 35% are seen a single time; 3.4% belongs to the top ten. The sample consisted of blood. The receptors stem from a girl aged 2-17 years with multiple sclerosis.

This clonotype came up many times. The chain recombines TRBV5-5 with TRBJ2-3; perhaps TRBD2 as D (5 bases). The CDR3 is made up of 16 amino acids. The germline V gene has CDR1 SGHKS and CDR2 YYEKEE (reference sequence). V lost 4 bases to trimming and J lost 4 bases, with 19 bases between them. CDR3 amino acids: CASSPRRTQAADTQYF. DNA of the CDR3: TGTGCCAGCAGCCCCCGGAGGACTCAGGCGGCAGATACGCAGTATTTT.

The chain carries TRBV14 and TRBJ1-1; D not certain. Per germline, CDR1 SGHDN and CDR2 FVKESK. The V end lost 0 bases, the J end lost 5 bases, and 13 bases lay between the germline ends. The CDR3 length is 15 residues. CDR3 DNA sequence: TGTGCCAGCAGCCAAGATCGGGGATCTCAAACTGAAGCTTTCTTT. Protein product: CASSQDRGSQTEAFF.

The chain has TRBV9 and TRBJ1-1; a weak D match, TRBD1 (6 bases). Per germline, CDR1 SGDLS and CDR2 YYNGEE. The CDR3 has 15 amino acids. With 5 bases removed from V and 4 bases from J, the gap between germline ends came to 18 bases. CDR3 loop: CASSTTIQGVTEAFF. The CDR3 region has the DNA TGTGCCAGCAGTACTACAATACAGGGAGTCACTGAAGCTTTCTTT.

With regard to this clonotype: A single base separates this from a much larger clone, so it may be a read error. This chain connects TRBV12-3 or TRBV12-4 to TRBJ2-3, with 7 bases matching TRBD2. V gave up 7 bases and J gave up 2 bases; unmatched junction bases: 9. The CDR3 extends over 15 amino acids. CDR3 coding DNA: TGTGCCAGCACTCGACTAGCCCGAGACACAGATACGCAGTATTTT. Residues: CASTRLARDTDTQYF.

In its sample, this clonotype was seen many times. V usage is TRBV6-1 and J usage is TRBJ1-4; D perhaps matches TRBD1 (6 bases). Looked up from germline, CDR1 is MNHNS and CDR2 is SASEGT. The CDR3 covers 14 residues. V was shortened by 7 bases and J by 6 bases, with 15 bases between the two germline ends. CDR3 region: CASKRTDFYEKLFF. The CDR3 nucleotides read TGTGCCAGCAAACGGACAGACTTTTATGAAAAACTGTTTTTT.

This clonotype was counted between two and nine times. The chain links TRBV4-1 to TRBJ2-1, with a possible D match to TRBD2 (6 bases). Looked up from germline, CDR1 is MGHRA and CDR2 is YSYEKL. CDR3 length: 18 residues. V lost 5 bases to trimming and J lost 4 bases, with 24 bases between them. The CDR3 bases are TGCGCCAGCAGCGAACGCAATGGCGGGGAGGCCCTATACAATGAGCAGTTCTTC. This encodes CASSERNGGEALYNEQFF.

CDR3 sequence reads: CAWRGRILSGANVLTF. CDR3 nucleotide sequence: TGTGCCTGGAGGGGGAGAATCCTCTCTGGGGCCAACGTCCTGACTTTC. V usage is TRBV30 and J usage is TRBJ2-6; a weak D match, TRBD2 (5 bases). CDR3 length equals 16 residues. CDR1 is GTSNPN, CDR2 SVGIG, per germline (reference sequence). V lost 3 bases, J lost 0 bases, and 12 bases lay in between.

The table lists this clonotype with many counts. The chain combines TRBV29-1 with TRBJ1-4, with D uncertain. Germline CDR1 reads SQVTM; CDR2 reads ANQGSEA. The length of the CDR3 is 14 residues. V shed 5 bases and J shed 0 bases, with 10 bases lying between them. The CDR3 spells CSVTDTATNEKLFF. CDR3 sequence (DNA): TGCAGCGTTACAGATACCGCAACTAATGAAAAACTGTTTTTT.

J is TRBJ2-7 and V is TRBV11-2; D possibly corresponds to TRBD2 (6 bases). The length of the CDR3 is 14 residues. Trimming cost V 7 bases and J 0 bases, with 13 bases left between them. Germline assignment: CDR1 SGHAT and CDR2 FQNNGV. CDR3 nucleotide sequence: TGTGCCAGCATGGGGGGACTGAGCTCCTACGAGCAGTACTTC. Encoded protein: CASMGGLSSYEQYF.

This clonotype was detected many times. The chain combines TRBV30 with TRBJ2-7; weak D call: TRBD2 (5 bases). The germline CDR1 and CDR2 sequences are GTSNPN and SVGIG (reference sequence). Trimming removed 3 bases at V and 4 bases at J, with 7 bases between. The CDR3 sequence is 11 residues long. CDR3 residues: CAWSEGYEQYF. As DNA, the CDR3 is TGTGCCTGGAGCGAGGGTTACGAGCAGTACTTC.

This clonotype came up a few times. This chain joins TRBV14 and TRBJ2-1; 14 positions match TRBD2. Germline assignment: CDR1 SGHDN and CDR2 FVKESK. The CDR3 runs to 20 residues. The J segment lost 8 bases and the V segment lost 4 bases, leaving 19 bases of the junction unmatched. The CDR3, as DNA: TGTGCCAGCAGCCTAATTGCCGGGACATCGTGGACTAGCGGGAGGCATGAGCAGTTCTTC. This gives the protein CASSLIAGTSWTSGRHEQFF.

On this clonotype itself: Just one base apart from a much larger clone, this may be a read error. The chain is built from TRBV5-5 and TRBJ2-1; possibly TRBD2 for D (7 bases). This CDR3 has 15 residues. Trimming removed 3 bases from V and 2 bases from J, with 12 bases in between. Germline CDR1 reads SGHKS; CDR2 reads YYEKEE (reference sequence). CDR3 residues: CASSWVGGPYNEQFF. CDR3 nucleotides: TGTGCCAGCAGCTGGGTCGGGGGGCCCTACAATGAGCAGTTCTTC. Complete variable domain (other parts from reference TRBV5-5 and TRBJ2-1): DAGVTQSPTHLIKTRGQQVTLRCSPISGHKSVSWYQQVLGQGPQFIFQYYEKEERGRGNFPDRFSARQFPNYSSELNVNALLLGDSALYLCASSWVGGPYNEQFFGPGTRLTVL.

This clonotype was detected many times. The junction departs from the called germline gene at one end, perhaps through a read error. This rearrangement joins TRBV5-1 to TRBJ2-1, with unresolved D. CDR3 size: 15 residues. In germline, CDR1 is SGHRS, CDR2 YFSETQ. CDR3 in DNA: TGTGCCAGCAGCTTGGGTCAGCCCTCCTACAATGAGCAGTTCTTC. It is translated as CASSLGQPSYNEQFF.

This clonotype came up many times. This rearrangement joins TRBV5-1 to TRBJ2-1; 9 bases fit TRBD1. Germline values: CDR1 SGHRS, CDR2 YFSETQ. This CDR3 has 15 residues. The V segment lost 3 bases and the J segment 4 bases; nucleotides outside the gene matches: 5. The CDR3 sequence: CASSYGDREYNEQFF. CDR3 coding DNA: TGCGCCAGCAGCTACGGGGACAGGGAATACAATGAGCAGTTCTTC.

This clonotype was counted a few times. V usage is TRBV14 and J usage is TRBJ1-1; TRBD1 agrees at 11 bases. Germline V gene lookup returns CDR1 SGHDN and CDR2 FVKESK. The length of the CDR3 is 16 residues. V shed 4 bases and J 5 bases; nucleotides not matched to a gene: 9. CDR3: CASSLLPGQGGTEAFF. The CDR3 coding sequence is TGTGCCAGCAGCCTCCTCCCGGGACAGGGGGGGACTGAAGCTTTCTTT.

The sample holds a few counts of this clonotype. This sequence may be a read error, since a much larger clone differs from it by one base. The V and J genes are TRBV21-1 and TRBJ2-4; the table's D gene call, TRBD1, was not cross checked with the DNA. TRBV21-1 is assigned pseudogene status. The CDR3 loop spans 15 amino acids. The CDR3 coding sequence is TGTGCCAGCAGGAACGGAGGGGCGACCAAAAACATTCAGTACTTC. Protein product: CASRNGGATKNIQYF.

J is TRBJ2-6 and V is TRBV28, with D unresolved. The CDR3 spans 15 residues. V was pared by 3 bases and J by 0 bases, with 6 bases between. Germline loops: CDR1 MDHEN, CDR2 SYDVKM. Here the CDR3 DNA reads TGTGCCAGCAGTTTTTGGGGCTCTGGGGCCAACGTCCTGACTTTC. Translated: CASSFWGSGANVLTF.

This clonotype was seen a few times. A read error may explain this, as a much larger clone is one base away. J is TRBJ2-5 and V is TRBV20-1; unclear D gene. Trimming left V 6 bases short and J 11 bases short, with 19 bases between. CDR1 and CDR2 from the germline V gene are DFQATT and SNEGSKA (reference sequence). This CDR3 spans 12 amino acids. In nucleotides, the CDR3 is TGCAGTGCCGAGATGGGCCGAGAGGAGCAGTACTTC. It is translated as CSAEMGREEQYF.

The chain employs TRBV9 and TRBJ2-5; possible D gene TRBD2, 5 bases. CDR1 is SGDLS, CDR2 YYNGEE, per germline. V was trimmed by 0 bases and J by 5 bases, leaving 17 bases between them. The CDR3 consists of 16 residues. This chain's CDR3 is CASSVGGLDGKETQYF. In DNA form, the CDR3 reads TGTGCCAGCAGCGTAGGTGGGCTAGACGGGAAGGAGACCCAGTACTTC.

The chain is built from TRBV18 and TRBJ1-5; no definite D call. From germline, CDR1 is KGHSH and CDR2 LQKENI. V was clipped by 2 bases and J by 3 bases, with 11 bases between them. This CDR3 comprises 15 residues. The CDR3 protein is CASSPGVVDNQPQHF. The CDR3, as DNA: TGTGCCAGCTCACCAGGGGTTGTGGACAATCAGCCCCAGCATTTT.

This clonotype has a handful of counts. This chain joins TRBV4-2 and TRBJ2-4; 8 bases are a match to TRBD2. Germline V gene data show CDR1 as LGHNA and CDR2 as YNFKEQ. There are 15 residues in the CDR3. Trimming took 4 bases from V and 10 from J; bases not matched to a gene: 12. The DNA for the CDR3 is TGTGCCAGCAGCCCGGTCGGGGGGGGCCGTCTTATTCAGTACTTC. As protein: CASSPVGGGRLIQYF.

This clonotype has more than one count but fewer than ten. V usage is TRBV5-5 and J usage is TRBJ2-3; a weak D match, TRBD2 (7 bases). V lost 2 bases, J lost 4 bases, and 17 bases lay in between. The length of the CDR3 is 16 residues. The germline gives CDR1 SGHKS, CDR2 YYEKEE (reference sequence). The CDR3 DNA reads as TGTGCCAGCAGCTTTCCGACGGGGGGCGCGGCAGATACGCAGTATTTT. The encoded protein is CASSFPTGGAADTQYF. Full variable domain (remainder filled in from reference TRBV5-5 and TRBJ2-3): DAGVTQSPTHLIKTRGQQVTLRCSPISGHKSVSWYQQVLGQGPQFIFQYYEKEERGRGNFPDRFSARQFPNYSSELNVNALLLGDSALYLCASSFPTGGAADTQYFGPGTRLTVL.

The J gene is TRBJ1-4, the V gene TRBV27, with D tentatively TRBD1 (6 bases). The CDR3 is made up of 16 amino acids. Germline loops: CDR1 MNHEY, CDR2 SMNVEV (reference sequence). The ends were cut back, 5 bases at V and 0 bases at J, with 13 bases in the middle. The CDR3 loop reads CASSERDTSTNEKLFF. The CDR3 DNA is TGTGCCAGCAGTGAACGGGACACCTCAACTAATGAAAAACTGTTTTTT.

The table lists this clonotype with many counts. V usage is TRBV5-1 and J usage is TRBJ2-7, with a possible D match to TRBD1 (6 bases). The ends were cut back, 3 bases at V and 0 bases at J, with 10 bases in the middle. The CDR3 has 14 residues. The germline V gene encodes CDR1 SGHRS and CDR2 YFSETQ. The CDR3 region has the DNA TGCGCCAGCAGCTCCGGACAGCCCTCCTACGAGCAGTACTTC. It is translated as CASSSGQPSYEQYF. The full variable domain, completed using reference TRBV5-1 and TRBJ2-7, is KAGVTQTPRYLIKTRGQQVTLSCSPISGHRSVSWYQQTPGQGLQFLFEYFSETQRNKGNFPGRFSGRQFSNSRSEMNVSTLELGDSALYLCASSSGQPSYEQYFGPGTRLTVT.

Ten or more counts support this clonotype. The gene calls are TRBV29-1 and TRBJ2-7; weak D call: TRBD2 (5 bases). CDR3 length: 14 amino acids. Trimming removed 4 bases from V and 0 bases from J, with 13 bases in between. Germline CDR1 SQVTM, CDR2 ANQGSEA. CDR3 bases: TGCAGCGTTGTGACTGGACTGGACTCCTACGAGCAGTACTTC. It encodes CSVVTGLDSYEQYF.

As regards this clonotype: Just one base apart from a much larger clone, this may be a read error. The rearrangement joins TRBV7-3 to TRBJ2-6; tentative D call: TRBD1 (6 bases). Germline-derived CDR1 and CDR2 are SGHTA and FQGTGA. The CDR3 loop spans 15 amino acids. V dropped 3 bases and J dropped 3 bases, with 9 bases sitting between them. In nucleotides, the CDR3 is TGTGCCAGCAGCTTTGGCAGGGGTGGGGCCAACGTCCTGACTTTC. It encodes CASSFGRGGANVLTF.